This TCR beta chain originates from a study of blood T cell repertoires in COVID-19. As processed by the authors: Counts of nucleated cells, estimated from reference gene primer amplification, were obtained. Profiling relied on immunoSEQ multiplex PCR, and the TCRdb table lists in-frame clones only, not all of them. From that table come the V and J calls and clone size; the DNA was used to work out D and trimming. The table has roughly 200,000 clones, about nine tenths seen once. Source material: PBMCs or T cells enriched from blood (not recorded which). This TCR derives from a man aged 30 to 45 in a cohort exposed to, infected with or recovered from COVID-19 (not recorded which).

The CDR3 spells CASSQVAGQETQYF. As DNA, the CDR3 is TGCGCCAGCAGCCAGGTTGCAGGTCAAGAGACCCAGTACTTC. V and J are TRBV4-1 and TRBJ2-5; no definite D call. The CDR3 has 14 residues. Germline assignment: CDR1 MGHRA and CDR2 YSYEKL. V was cut by 3 bases and J by 2 bases, with 10 bases left in between.